The T cell receptor (beta chain) under discussion was sequenced for a study of radiotherapy plus CTLA-4 blockade in lung cancer. Study summary: Among patients, around 19% showed objective responses, and 25% to 35% had disease control. The study, taken as a whole, reports: There was expansion of tumor-derived TCR clones in blood after radiotherapy plus ipilimumab. It was early blood T cell clone dynamics, with interferon-beta, that reportedly best predicted response.

Turning to this clone: The antigen remains unidentified.

The germline V gene has CDR1 LNHDA and CDR2 SQIVND (reference sequence). This CDR3 is built from 15 residues. V was pared by 4 bases and J by 3 bases, with 13 bases between. The assay was immunoSEQ multiplex PCR, and TCRdb's table has in-frame clones only and misses some. The data hold about 97,000 clones, with around 79% observed a single time. Alongside CTLA-4 blockade with ipilimumab, patients with chemo-refractory metastatic non-small-cell lung cancer received focal radiation. The specimen comprised peripheral blood, sampled from a patient treated with radiotherapy plus ipilimumab. The clonotype was recovered from a human donor with non-small cell lung cancer who had a partial response to radiotherapy plus ipilimumab. Some clones in this sample may be carry-over from other donors' samples. The chain combines TRBV19 with TRBJ1-5; D remains unclear. The CDR3 is CASSTQRGYNQPQHF. DNA for the CDR3: TGTGCCAGTAGTACCCAAAGAGGTTACAATCAGCCCCAGCATTTT.